Shown below are 18 T cell receptor beta chains from a single sample sequenced in a study of cytomegalovirus exposure and HLA in healthy donors. The primer mix had 60 Vbeta and 13 Jbeta primers. The table came from immunoSEQ multiplex PCR; TCRdb's copy has only in-frame clones and leaves some out. Among 280,000 or so clones, around nine tenths were seen once, and the ten largest hold about 2%. Sequencing was performed on PBMCs. The receptors were sampled from a woman aged 18-29 years in good health and CMV-seronegative.

The chain has TRBV6-5 and TRBJ2-5; D is unresolved. The J call is doubtful: the DNA matches TRBJ2-7 better. Germline CDR1 reads MNHEY; CDR2 reads SVGAGI. CDR3 length: 13 amino acids. In DNA, the CDR3 is TGTGCCAGCAGTTACAGTAGCTCCTACGAGCAGTACTTC. Protein: CASSYSSSYEQYF.

The chain carries TRBV11-2 and TRBJ2-5; D not resolved. The V end lost 1 base, the J end lost 7 bases, and 7 bases lay between the germline ends. CDR3 length: 12 amino acids. CDR1 and CDR2 (germline): SGHAT, FQNNGV. The CDR3 sequence: CASSLVAGTQYF. The CDR3 DNA follows: TGTGCCAGCAGCTTAGTAGCCGGGACCCAGTACTTC.

As DNA, the CDR3 is TGCAGTGCCACCTTCCAGGGCCCTCAGTTCTTC. Encoded protein: CSATFQGPQFF. J is TRBJ2-1 and V is TRBV20-1, with a possible D match to TRBD1 (5 bases). The CDR3 covers 11 residues. Trimming stripped 6 bases from V and 13 bases from J, with 16 bases between. Germline V gene data show CDR1 as DFQATT and CDR2 as SNEGSKA (reference sequence).

The chain links TRBV5-1 to TRBJ2-5; 10 bases map to TRBD2. This CDR3 region has 16 residues. CDR1 SGHRS and CDR2 YFSETQ come from the germline V gene. After removal of 2 bases from V and 4 bases from J, the junction contained 8 bases not matched to a gene. The CDR3 DNA reads as TGCGCCAGCAGCTTCGTATTAGCGGGGGGAGGAGAGACCCAGTACTTC. Translated: CASSFVLAGGGETQYF.

This clone was found a few times. The chain is built from TRBV15 and TRBJ1-6; the match to TRBD1 covers 7 bases. The CDR3 is 13 amino acids. Germline V gene data show CDR1 as LNHNV and CDR2 as YYDKDF (reference sequence). V trimming: 9 bases; J trimming: 7 bases; junction bases outside the gene matches: 6. The CDR3 is CATTQGQNSPLHF. The CDR3 region has the DNA TGTGCCACTACACAGGGACAGAATTCACCCCTCCACTTT.

This rearrangement joins TRBV28 to TRBJ1-1, with 11 positions matching TRBD1. CDR3 length equals 15 residues. Trimming took 4 bases from V and 5 from J; bases not matched to a gene: 6. CDR1 and CDR2 (germline): MDHEN, SYDVKM. The CDR3 loop is CASSSPGTGGTEAFF. The CDR3 DNA follows: TGTGCCAGCAGTTCCCCTGGGACAGGGGGGACTGAAGCTTTCTTT. Full variable domain (outside the CDR3, taken from reference TRBV28 and TRBJ1-1): DVKVTQSSRYLVKRTGEKVFLECVQDMDHENMFWYRQDPGLGLRLIYFSYDVKMKEKGDIPEGYSVSREKKERFSLILESASTNQTSMYLCASSSPGTGGTEAFFGQGTRLTVV.

The V and J genes are TRBV9 and TRBJ1-1; D is unresolved. The CDR3 is made up of 14 amino acids. V lost 3 bases, J lost 3 bases, and 12 bases lay in between. Germline-derived CDR1 and CDR2 are SGDLS and YYNGEE. The CDR3 loop reads CASSALLLDTEAFF. The CDR3 DNA is TGTGCCAGCAGCGCCTTACTTTTAGACACTGAAGCTTTCTTT.

Only one count was recorded for this clone. The V and J genes are TRBV5-1 and TRBJ2-3, with 7 bases that match TRBD2. Germline lookup yields CDR1 SGHRS and CDR2 YFSETQ. J was trimmed by 4 bases and V by 2 bases; bases with no gene match: 4. This CDR3 has 14 amino acids. The CDR3 reads CASSFRGESDTQYF. As DNA, the CDR3 is TGCGCCAGCAGCTTCCGGGGGGAGTCAGATACGCAGTATTTT.

As DNA, the CDR3 is TGTGCCAGCAGCCACCCGGGACTAGAGACCCAGTACTTC. It yields the protein CASSHPGLETQYF. V gene TRBV6-5 combines with J gene TRBJ2-5, with a possible D match to TRBD2 (6 bases). Germline CDR1 MNHEY, CDR2 SVGAGI. The ends were cut back, 6 bases at V and 4 bases at J, with 12 bases in the middle. The CDR3 spans 13 residues.

The rearrangement uses TRBV30 and TRBJ2-3, with D perhaps matching TRBD1 (7 bases). The germline V gene has CDR1 GTSNPN and CDR2 SVGIG (reference sequence). The ends were cut back, 3 bases at V and 7 bases at J, with 11 bases in the middle. CDR3 length equals 12 residues. CDR3 region: CAWREGANTQYF. The CDR3 coding sequence is TGTGCCTGGAGGGAGGGGGCAAATACGCAGTATTTT.

Turning to this clone: An end of the junction differs from the germline gene, which may be a read error. The chain is built from TRBV7-7 and TRBJ2-5; weak D call: TRBD1 (6 bases). Germline loops: CDR1 SSHAT, CDR2 FNYEAQ (reference sequence). The CDR3 spans 13 residues. CDR3 coding DNA: TGTGCTAGCAGCCCAGGGGCCCAAGAGACCCAGTACTTC. Encoded protein: CASSPGAQETQYF.

The chain combines TRBV28 with TRBJ2-3; 11 nucleotides line up with TRBD2. The CDR3 runs to 17 residues. Germline V CDR1 and CDR2: MDHEN, SYDVKM. V shed 6 bases, J shed 4 bases, and the junction held 12 bases outside the gene matches. The CDR3 nucleotides read TGTGCCAGCAGATTAGCGGGGGGGCCTTTTGGCGCAGATACGCAGTATTTT. Protein sequence: CASRLAGGPFGADTQYF.

With respect to this clone: Compared with germline, one end of the junction differs, possibly owing to a read error. The J gene is TRBJ2-7, the V gene TRBV7-9; the D gene is possibly TRBD2 (5 bases). Per the germline V gene, CDR1 is SEHNR and CDR2 is FQNEAQ (reference sequence). This CDR3 is built from 13 residues. CDR3 amino acids: CSSSSQEADEQYF. The CDR3 region has the DNA TGTTCCAGCAGCTCCCAGGAGGCGGACGAGCAGTACTTC. The whole variable domain, filled in from reference TRBV7-9 and TRBJ2-7, reads DTGVSQNPRHKITKRGQNVTFRCDPISEHNRLYWYRQTLGQGPEFLTYFQNEAQLEKSRLLSDRFSAERPKGSFSTLEIQRTEQGDSAMYLCSSSSQEADEQYFGPGTRLTVT.

This rearrangement joins TRBV5-8 to TRBJ2-4, with 13 bases that match TRBD2. V was pared by 5 bases and J by 0 bases, with 11 bases of the junction left unmatched. CDR1 and CDR2 (germline): SGHTS, YDEGEE. There are 19 residues in the CDR3. CDR3 nucleotides: TGTGCCAGCAGTCGGACACTAGCGGGGGGGCCAGTAGCCAAAAACATTCAGTACTTC. It yields the protein CASSRTLAGGPVAKNIQYF.

The chain carries TRBV25-1 and TRBJ2-1; D is unresolved. CDR3 length equals 11 residues. V lost 4 bases to trimming and J lost 7 bases, with 5 bases between them. CDR1 and CDR2 (germline): MGHDK, SYGVNS. The CDR3 DNA follows: TGTGCCAGCAGTGTGAGTAATGAGCAGTTCTTC. This encodes CASSVSNEQFF.

The chain couples TRBV27 to TRBJ2-3; perhaps TRBD2 as D (7 bases). The CDR3 totals 15 residues. V was shortened by 3 bases and J by 0 bases, with 10 bases between the two germline ends. Germline V gene data show CDR1 as MNHEY and CDR2 as SMNVEV (reference sequence). The CDR3 loop is CASSLAGASTDTQYF. The CDR3, as DNA: TGTGCCAGCAGTTTGGCGGGGGCTAGCACAGATACGCAGTATTTT.

This clone was seen only once. The CDR3 DNA sequence: TGCGCCAGCAGCCAAGAGACAGCCTACGAGCAGTACTTC. Protein sequence: CASSQETAYEQYF. The chain uses TRBV4-1 and TRBJ2-7, with TRBD1 as a possible D gene (5 bases). Trimming pared 0 bases from V and 2 bases from J, leaving 5 bases between. Germline-derived CDR1 and CDR2 are MGHRA and YSYEKL. The CDR3 length is 13 residues.

The genes are TRBV2 and TRBJ2-2, with 7 bases aligning to TRBD2. Trimming removed 10 bases from V and 8 bases from J; junction bases left unmatched: 19. This CDR3 is built from 16 residues. Germline V lookup: CDR1 SNHLY, CDR2 FYNNEI. The CDR3 region has the DNA TGTGCCACGCGGGGGATGTCCGCCTTAAGGGTGGGGGAGCTGTTTTTT. It codes for CATRGMSALRVGELFF.